These 4 T cell receptor beta chains share one sample of origin, sequenced in a study of blood T cells in healthy people across ages. Sample-barcoded 5' priming and a J-beta primer mix drove a second PCR of roughly 6 to 12 cycles. TCRdb redid the calling of the 5' RACE reads with MiXCR, one entry per CDR3 protein. The sample holds roughly 1.5 million distinct CDR3 sequences, approximately 43% seen once. Sequenced: blood. The receptors were sampled from a woman aged 18-29 years in good health.

V gene TRBV7-2 combines with J gene TRBJ2-5; 10 bases line up with TRBD2. This CDR3 is 15 amino acids long. The germline gives CDR1 SGHTA, CDR2 FQGNSA. Trimming at V came to 8 bases and at J to 1 base, leaving 7 bases not matched to a gene. The DNA of the CDR3 is TGTGCCAGCCGCACGAGCGGGGGGGCCCAAGAGACCCAGTACTTC. It yields the protein CASRTSGGAQETQYF.

The chain carries TRBV20-1 and TRBJ2-4, with D perhaps given as TRBD1 or TRBD2 (5 bases each). CDR3 length: 13 amino acids. V was pared by 3 bases and J by 6 bases, with 12 bases between. Per the germline V gene, CDR1 is DFQATT and CDR2 is SNEGSKA (reference sequence). The CDR3 loop is CSARAHGANIQYF. In DNA form, the CDR3 reads TGCAGTGCTAGGGCTCACGGGGCAAACATTCAGTACTTC.

As for this clonotype: Compared with germline, one end of the junction differs, possibly owing to a read error. The V gene is TRBV18, the J gene TRBJ2-1; 8 bases fit TRBD1. The CDR3 has 20 residues. Germline lookup yields CDR1 KGHSH and CDR2 LQKENI. The CDR3 reads CACSQTPGQVSPSSYNEQFF. The DNA for the CDR3 is TGTGCCTGCTCCCAAACTCCGGGACAGGTGTCCCCAAGCTCCTACAATGAGCAGTTCTTC.

This clonotype was seen ten or more times. The chain is built from TRBV27 and TRBJ1-5, with a possible D match to TRBD1 (6 bases). The CDR3 extends over 14 amino acids. The V and J ends lost 3 bases and 2 bases respectively, with 8 bases between them. The germline V gene has CDR1 MNHEY and CDR2 SMNVEV (reference sequence). The CDR3 loop is CASSLTGRNQPQHF. CDR3 nucleotides: TGTGCCAGCAGTTTGACAGGTCGCAATCAGCCCCAGCATTTT.